Listed here are 27 T cell receptor beta chains from one sample, sequenced in a study of cytomegalovirus exposure and HLA in healthy donors. Vbeta (60) and Jbeta (13) primers were used in the PCR. Produced via immunoSEQ multiplex PCR; TCRdb's table is partial and in-frame only. The data hold about 160,000 clones, with 70% to 85% observed a single time. Sequencing input: PBMCs. Receptor source: a man aged 45-60 years in good health and CMV-seropositive.

The rearrangement links TRBV11-2 to TRBJ2-7; D unclear. The germline CDR1 and CDR2 sequences are SGHAT and FQNNGV. The CDR3 is made up of 17 amino acids. The V end was cut by 2 bases, the J end by 1 base, with 18 bases between. Here the CDR3 DNA reads TGTGCCAGCAGCTTATATCCCCGTAAGGCGGTATCCTACGAGCAGTACTTC. It is translated as CASSLYPRKAVSYEQYF.

The gene calls are TRBV13 and TRBJ1-4, with 9 bases lining up with TRBD1. The CDR3 extends over 15 amino acids. V lost 3 bases, J lost 8 bases, and 7 bases stayed unmatched. Germline V CDR1 and CDR2: PRHDT, FYEKMQ (reference sequence). The CDR3 here is CASSFTGGGREKLFF. CDR3 sequence (DNA): TGTGCCAGCAGCTTCACAGGGGGCGGGCGGGAAAAACTGTTTTTT.

The genes are TRBV11-2 and TRBJ2-5; possibly TRBD1 for D (6 bases). Germline CDR1 SGHAT, CDR2 FQNNGV. This CDR3 is built from 14 residues. Trimming shortened V by 4 bases and J by 7 bases, and 16 bases separated the two germline ends. The CDR3 DNA follows: TGTGCCAGCAGCTCCACTAGACAGGAAGGGACCCAGTACTTC. This translates into CASSSTRQEGTQYF.

V is TRBV28 and J is TRBJ2-7; D is unresolved. Germline V CDR1 and CDR2: MDHEN, SYDVKM. CDR3 length: 12 amino acids. Trimming shortened V by 6 bases and J by 3 bases, and 9 bases separated the two germline ends. The DNA for the CDR3 is TGTGCCAGCAGCCGGTATGGCTACGAGCAGTACTTC. Residues: CASSRYGYEQYF. The whole variable domain, remainder taken from reference TRBV28 and TRBJ2-7, is DVKVTQSSRYLVKRTGEKVFLECVQDMDHENMFWYRQDPGLGLRLIYFSYDVKMKEKGDIPEGYSVSREKKERFSLILESASTNQTSMYLCASSRYGYEQYFGPGTRLTVT.

The sample holds a few counts of this clone. The V gene is TRBV10-1, the J gene TRBJ2-5, with 9 bases fitting TRBD2. This CDR3 has 15 amino acids. J was trimmed by 1 base and V by 3 bases; bases with no gene match: 3. CDR1 and CDR2 (germline): WNHNN, SYGVQD (reference sequence). CDR3 sequence (DNA): TGCGCCAGCAGTGATCAAGCGGGGGGCCAAGAGACCCAGTACTTC. It yields the protein CASSDQAGGQETQYF.

CDR3 DNA sequence: TGTGCCAGCACCGCTAGCGGGGGGGTCTACAATGAGCAGTTCTTC. Its protein is CASTASGGVYNEQFF. The chain is built from TRBV7-6 and TRBJ2-1, with 12 bases identical to TRBD2. Losses at the gene ends were 7 bases for V and 3 bases for J; bases not matched to a gene: 4. The CDR3 contains 15 residues. The germline V gene has CDR1 SGHVS and CDR2 FNYEAQ.

The V call is TRBV19, the J call TRBJ1-5; D is uncertain. The germline V gene encodes CDR1 LNHDA and CDR2 SQIVND (reference sequence). This CDR3 is 16 amino acids long. Trimming pared 3 bases from V and 2 bases from J, leaving 14 bases between. In nucleotides, the CDR3 is TGTGCCAGTAGTATCATGCAGATTGTTGGCAATCAGCCCCAGCATTTT. Protein product: CASSIMQIVGNQPQHF.

V is TRBV5-1 and J is TRBJ1-6; 8 bases are a match to TRBD1. This CDR3 has 14 amino acids. With 0 bases clipped from V and 9 bases from J, the junction kept 2 bases outside the gene matches. CDR1 is SGHRS and CDR2 is YFSETQ in the germline V gene. The CDR3 nucleotides read TGCGCCAGCAGCTTGGACAGGGGGAGTTCACCCCTCCACTTT. This sequence encodes CASSLDRGSSPLHF.

V usage is TRBV9 and J usage is TRBJ2-7; perhaps TRBD2 as D (7 bases). The germline V and J ends were trimmed by 4 bases and 4 bases, with 18 bases remaining between them. CDR1 SGDLS and CDR2 YYNGEE come from the germline V gene. The CDR3 extends over 15 amino acids. This CDR3 is CASSLNLGGGYEQYF. The CDR3, as DNA: TGTGCCAGCAGCTTAAATCTAGGGGGGGGTTACGAGCAGTACTTC.

The CDR3 bases are TGTGCCAGCAAAAAGGGACAGGGGGCTTACGAGCAGTACTTC. This codes for CASKKGQGAYEQYF. The V call is TRBV2, the J call TRBJ2-7; 12 positions match TRBD1. CDR3 length: 14 residues. CDR1 and CDR2 (germline): SNHLY, FYNNEI. V lost 7 bases to trimming and J lost 4 bases; unmatched junction nucleotides: 5. The full variable domain, completed using reference TRBV2 and TRBJ2-7, is EPEVTQTPSHQVTQMGQEVILRCVPISNHLYFYWYRQILGQKVEFLVSFYNNEISEKSEIFDDQFSVERPDGSNFTLKIRSTKLEDSAMYFCASKKGQGAYEQYFGPGTRLTVT.

The chain uses TRBV11-2 and TRBJ2-3; maybe TRBD2 (5 bases). V lost 5 bases, J lost 6 bases, and 12 bases lay in between. CDR1 and CDR2 (germline): SGHAT, FQNNGV. The CDR3 sequence is 13 residues long. The CDR3 loop reads CASSPGGLDTQYF. CDR3 nucleotide sequence: TGTGCCAGCAGCCCCGGAGGATTGGATACGCAGTATTTT.

The chain joins TRBV7-9 to TRBJ2-1; 7 bases match TRBD2. The CDR3 is 14 residues long. With V trimmed by 2 bases and J by 9 bases, 7 bases remained unmatched. Germline CDR1 and CDR2: SEHNR and FQNEAQ (reference sequence). CDR3 sequence reads: CASSLSGASSEQFF. The CDR3 DNA sequence: TGTGCCAGCAGCTTAAGCGGGGCCTCCAGTGAGCAGTTCTTC.

This chain connects TRBV10-1 to TRBJ2-3; TRBD2 aligns across 7 bases. From germline, CDR1 is WNHNN and CDR2 SYGVQD (reference sequence). The CDR3 covers 14 residues. Unmatched junction bases numbered 2, after V lost 0 bases and J lost 5 bases. CDR3 coding DNA: TGCGCCAGCAGTGAGTCTTCGGGGGGAGATACGCAGTATTTT. Amino acid sequence: CASSESSGGDTQYF.

The chain has TRBV7-2 and TRBJ1-4; 8 bases are shared with TRBD1. V lost 0 bases and J lost 8; bases outside the gene matches: 8. Germline CDR1 and CDR2: SGHTA and FQGNSA. This CDR3 comprises 16 residues. Here the CDR3 reads CASSLAPPGQGEKLFF. Written as DNA, the CDR3 is TGTGCCAGCAGCTTAGCCCCTCCCGGACAGGGAGAAAAACTGTTTTTT.

This clone turned up a few times. The chain links TRBV15 to TRBJ1-6; D call uncertain. Trimming removed 0 bases at V and 12 bases at J, with 6 bases between. The germline V gene has CDR1 LNHNV and CDR2 YYDKDF (reference sequence). The CDR3 is 12 residues long. CDR3 protein: CATSRDSRPLHF. Written as DNA, the CDR3 is TGTGCCACCAGCAGAGATAGTAGACCCCTCCACTTT.

This rearrangement joins TRBV18 to TRBJ2-7, with TRBD1 identical over 7 bases. The length of the CDR3 is 13 residues. From germline, CDR1 is KGHSH and CDR2 LQKENI. J gave up 5 bases and V 5 bases, and 6 bases lay outside the gene matches. The CDR3 reads CASSNDRVHEQYF. CDR3 coding DNA: TGTGCCAGCTCAAACGACAGGGTCCACGAGCAGTACTTC. The full variable domain, with the rest looked up from reference TRBV18 and TRBJ2-7, is NAGVMQNPRHLVRRRGQEARLRCSPMKGHSHVYWYRQLPEEGLKFMVYLQKENIIDESGMPKERFSAEFPKEGPSILRIQQVVRGDSAAYFCASSNDRVHEQYFGPGTRLTVT.

This clone was detected once. The rearrangement uses TRBV6-5 and TRBJ1-3; no reliable D call. Germline values: CDR1 MNHEY, CDR2 SVGAGI. V was shortened by 4 bases and J by 1 base, with 14 bases between the two germline ends. CDR3 length: 16 amino acids. This CDR3 reads CASSLRRTGSGNTIYF. Written as DNA, the CDR3 is TGTGCCAGCAGTTTACGCCGGACGGGATCTGGAAACACCATATATTTT.

This clone was seen once. The chain employs TRBV19 and TRBJ2-7, with D uncertain. The germline V gene has CDR1 LNHDA and CDR2 SQIVND (reference sequence). Trimming pared 3 bases from V and 3 bases from J, leaving 12 bases between. This CDR3 is built from 14 residues. The CDR3 sequence is CASSIGRLSYEQYF. CDR3 in DNA: TGTGCCAGTAGTATCGGTCGGTTGAGCTACGAGCAGTACTTC.

This chain links TRBV7-9 with TRBJ2-5, with 11 bases identical to TRBD2. The CDR3 consists of 17 residues. V was pared by 6 bases and J by 0 bases, with 9 bases of the junction left unmatched. In germline, CDR1 is SEHNR, CDR2 FQNEAQ (reference sequence). The CDR3 DNA reads TGTGCCAGCAGGAGGGGGACTAGCGGTTTGTACCAAGAGACCCAGTACTTC. Translation: CASRRGTSGLYQETQYF.

This clone came up once. The chain joins TRBV27 to TRBJ2-1; maybe TRBD1 (5 bases). This CDR3 has 15 amino acids. V lost 7 bases and J 1 base, leaving 14 bases between the germline ends. CDR1 and CDR2 from the germline V gene are MNHEY and SMNVEV (reference sequence). The CDR3 loop is CASKGQPESYNEQFF. CDR3 coding DNA: TGTGCCAGCAAGGGGCAGCCAGAGTCCTACAATGAGCAGTTCTTC.

The chain links TRBV5-1 to TRBJ1-1; possibly TRBD1 for D (6 bases). V was clipped by 3 bases and J by 0 bases, with 9 bases between them. The CDR3 extends over 14 amino acids. CDR1 is SGHRS, CDR2 YFSETQ, per germline. Here the CDR3 DNA reads TGCGCCAGCAGCTCGGACAGAATGAACACTGAAGCTTTCTTT. Encoded protein: CASSSDRMNTEAFF.

This clone was seen a single time. This chain uses TRBV15 with TRBJ2-7; D is possibly TRBD1 (6 bases). The ends were cut back, 5 bases at V and 4 bases at J, with 18 bases in the middle. CDR1 is LNHNV and CDR2 is YYDKDF in the germline V gene (reference sequence). The CDR3 totals 15 residues. CDR3 DNA: TGTGCCACCAGCGTACAGGACAGATCTGGGTACGAGCAGTACTTC. Its protein is CATSVQDRSGYEQYF.

A few counts support this clone. The rearrangement links TRBV7-3 to TRBJ2-7, with 8 bases fitting TRBD2. Germline CDR1 and CDR2: SGHTA and FQGTGA. Trimming cost V 1 base and J 2 bases; bases outside gene matches: 4. There are 15 residues in the CDR3. CDR3 sequence (DNA): TGTGCCAGCAGCTTAAGCCCGGGAGGGACCTACGAGCAGTACTTC. Translating it yields CASSLSPGGTYEQYF.

V usage is TRBV19 and J usage is TRBJ1-2; a possible D gene is TRBD1 (6 bases). The CDR3 has 14 amino acids. Germline lookup yields CDR1 LNHDA and CDR2 SQIVND (reference sequence). V was cut by 4 bases and J by 0 bases, with 9 bases left in between. This CDR3 is CASSKGGANYGYTF. Here the CDR3 DNA reads TGTGCCAGTAGTAAGGGGGGGGCTAACTATGGCTACACCTTC.

This clone was recorded a few times. This chain uses TRBV2 with TRBJ1-3; tentative D call: TRBD1 (5 bases). Trimming removed 1 base at V and 0 bases at J, with 10 bases between. The CDR3 is 16 residues long. From germline, CDR1 is SNHLY and CDR2 FYNNEI. This CDR3 is CASSEGGLSSGNTIYF. The CDR3 DNA reads TGTGCCAGCAGTGAAGGGGGACTCTCCTCTGGAAACACCATATATTTT.

The chain employs TRBV4-1 and TRBJ2-7, with 9 bases aligning to TRBD1. In germline, CDR1 is MGHRA, CDR2 YSYEKL. This CDR3 contains 15 residues. V gave up 4 bases and J gave up 5 bases; unmatched junction bases: 9. The CDR3 DNA reads as TGCGCCAGCAGCCCTCCCGGGACAGGGAGGAACGAGCAGTACTTC. Amino acids: CASSPPGTGRNEQYF.

The rearrangement joins TRBV6-1 to TRBJ1-2; tentatively, D is TRBD1 (6 bases). The V gene's germline CDR1 is MNHNS and CDR2 SASEGT. The CDR3 covers 15 residues. Trimming took 1 base from V and 4 from J, leaving 13 bases between them. The DNA of the CDR3 is TGTGCCAGCAGTGAAGAGACAGGAGGACCCTATGGCTACACCTTC. Its translation: CASSEETGGPYGYTF.